This passage covers 10 T cell receptor beta chains from one sample sequenced in a study of blood T cell repertoires in COVID-19 (dated by TCRdb to about 2020). The library was produced with the immunoSEQ multiplex PCR assay. This immuneACCESS table, as held by TCRdb, lists in-frame sequences with V and J called but not all clones. Of the missing ones, under half trace to an unresolved V gene in checked studies; the others have no known cause. This sample holds some 200,000 clones; approximately 81% were observed only once. The ten largest clones capture under 11% of the sample. The sequenced material came from peripheral blood. These receptors were obtained from an elderly woman with acute or convalescent COVID-19.

The chain uses TRBV11-2 and TRBJ2-3, with 12 nucleotides matching TRBD2. The CDR3 covers 17 residues. Germline CDR1 and CDR2: SGHAT and FQNNGV. Trimming at V came to 4 bases and at J to 2 bases, leaving 7 bases not matched to a gene. The CDR3 loop reads CASSSWTSGTFTDTQYF. Written as DNA, the CDR3 is TGTGCCAGCAGCTCCTGGACTAGCGGGACCTTCACAGATACGCAGTATTTT.

The chain recombines TRBV9 with TRBJ2-7; D is possibly TRBD1 (6 bases). The V gene's germline CDR1 is SGDLS and CDR2 YYNGEE. This CDR3 contains 13 residues. Trimming took 3 bases from V and 3 from J, leaving 10 bases between them. The CDR3 DNA sequence: TGTGCCAGCAGCGAACAGGGAAACTACGAGCAGTACTTC. Its translation is CASSEQGNYEQYF.

This rearrangement joins TRBV28 to TRBJ2-7; TRBD2 matches 11 bases. Germline V gene data show CDR1 as MDHEN and CDR2 as SYDVKM. Trimming took 3 bases from V and 4 from J; bases not matched to a gene: 5. CDR3 length: 15 residues. DNA for the CDR3: TGTGCCAGCAGTTTGGTGGCTAGCGGGAGGTACGAGCAGTACTTC. It translates to CASSLVASGRYEQYF.

V usage is TRBV7-2 and J usage is TRBJ2-7; D might be TRBD1 (5 bases). V gave up 0 bases and J gave up 7 bases, with 10 bases separating them. Per germline, CDR1 SGHTA and CDR2 FQGNSA. The CDR3 sequence is 13 residues long. CDR3 sequence: CASSLADIREQYF. The CDR3 DNA reads as TGTGCCAGCAGCTTAGCGGACATTCGGGAGCAGTACTTC.

The chain uses TRBV19 and TRBJ1-5; TRBD1 matches at 10 bases. The CDR3 extends over 15 amino acids. Germline CDR1 LNHDA, CDR2 SQIVND (reference sequence). J gave up 6 bases and V 4 bases, and 6 bases lay outside the gene matches. The CDR3 loop is CASSSRDRGGQPQHF. CDR3 DNA sequence: TGTGCCAGTAGTAGCCGGGACAGGGGAGGTCAGCCCCAGCATTTT. The full variable domain, rest sourced from reference TRBV19 and TRBJ1-5, is DGGITQSPKYLFRKEGQNVTLSCEQNLNHDAMYWYRQDPGQGLRLIYYSQIVNDFQKGDIAEGYSVSREKKESFPLTVTSAQKNPTAFYLCASSSRDRGGQPQHFGDGTRLSIL.

This clone showed up just a few times. CDR3 bases: TGTGCCAGCAGCGTAGGGGCAGGGGGATACACCGGGGAGCTGTTTTTT. Its translation is CASSVGAGGYTGELFF. J is TRBJ2-2 and V is TRBV9, with 7 bases aligning to TRBD1. The V gene's germline CDR1 is SGDLS and CDR2 YYNGEE. Trimming at V came to 0 bases and at J to 3 bases, leaving 5 bases not matched to a gene. The CDR3 extends over 16 amino acids.

CDR3 in amino acids: CATSDSLEADTQYF. In DNA, the CDR3 is TGTGCCACCAGTGATTCCCTAGAGGCAGATACGCAGTATTTT. This sequence joins TRBV24-1 and TRBJ2-3; D gene ambiguous. This CDR3 has 14 residues. V lost 2 bases to trimming and J lost 4 bases, with 9 bases between them. Germline V CDR1 and CDR2: KGHDR, SFDVKD.

The genes are TRBV2 and TRBJ1-1; D is possibly TRBD1 (5 bases). The germline V gene has CDR1 SNHLY and CDR2 FYNNEI. The CDR3 sequence is 15 residues long. V lost 6 bases to trimming and J lost 3 bases, with 17 bases between them. The CDR3 DNA reads TGTGCCAGCAGAGGCTGGGAAGCGGGGGACACTGAAGCTTTCTTT. As protein: CASRGWEAGDTEAFF.

The chain has TRBV6-5 and TRBJ2-7; 9 nucleotides agree with TRBD1. CDR1 MNHEY and CDR2 SVGAGI come from the germline V gene. V shed 5 bases and J 5 bases; nucleotides not matched to a gene: 4. This CDR3 contains 13 residues. The CDR3 DNA is TGTGCCAGCAGTAAGGGACAGGGCGACGAGCAGTACTTC. This encodes CASSKGQGDEQYF.

The CDR3 DNA reads as TGTGCCTGGAGAGAACAGGGGGCGGTTCAGCCCCAGCATTTT. The encoded protein is CAWREQGAVQPQHF. The chain has TRBV30 and TRBJ1-5, with 9 bases that match TRBD1. CDR3 length: 14 amino acids. Trimming at V came to 3 bases and at J to 6 bases, leaving 6 bases not matched to a gene. Germline V gene sequence: CDR1 GTSNPN, CDR2 SVGIG (reference sequence).